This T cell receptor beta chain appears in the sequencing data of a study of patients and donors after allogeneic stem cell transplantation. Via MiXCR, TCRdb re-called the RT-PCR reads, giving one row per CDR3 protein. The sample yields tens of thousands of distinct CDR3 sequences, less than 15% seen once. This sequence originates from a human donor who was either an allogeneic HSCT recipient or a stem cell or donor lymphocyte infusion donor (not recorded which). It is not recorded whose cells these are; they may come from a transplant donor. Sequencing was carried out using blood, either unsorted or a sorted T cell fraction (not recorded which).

The CDR3 DNA reads as TGTGCCAGCAGCTTACGGCGGTCGGCGGGTGGAACAGATACGCAGTATTTT. Protein product: CASSLRRSAGGTDTQYF. V usage is TRBV7-3 and J usage is TRBJ2-3, with D possibly being TRBD2 (5 bases). V was shortened by 2 bases and J by 3 bases, with 18 bases between the two germline ends. The germline V gene has CDR1 SGHTA and CDR2 FQGTGA. The CDR3 has 17 amino acids.